These T cell receptor beta chains were read from a single sample in a study of cytomegalovirus exposure and HLA in healthy donors. Produced via immunoSEQ multiplex PCR; TCRdb's table is partial and in-frame only. Of approximately 160,000 clones in the sample, approximately 80% were seen once. Source material: PBMCs. Every receptor here comes from a man younger than 35 in good health and CMV-seropositive. Each CDR3 is given with its conserved first and last residue.

CASSLALVGGLETQYF	TRBV7-8	TRBJ2-5
CASSFVYRGEAFF	TRBV11-2	TRBJ1-1
CASMISGIGGYGYTF	TRBV6-1	TRBJ1-2
CASSQDPGQETQYF	TRBV4-2	TRBJ2-5
CASSLNPSGRAGNEQFF	TRBV4-1	TRBJ2-1
CASSKQGVNTEAFF	TRBV21-1	TRBJ1-1
CATRGKVPYEQYF	TRBV19	TRBJ2-7
CATSRRRDSAPDTQYF	TRBV15	TRBJ2-3
CASSLALGGEKLFF	TRBV5-6	TRBJ1-4
CATSGGWYNEQFF	TRBV15	TRBJ2-1
CASSGLWQGEETQYF	TRBV10-2	TRBJ2-5
CATQKDGVGVYGYTF	TRBV11-2	TRBJ1-2
CASRATGTPYNEQFF	TRBV6-1	TRBJ2-1
CASSGPGDLEQFF	TRBV9	TRBJ2-1
CAWDNTYEQYF	TRBV30	TRBJ2-7
CASRVTSGSYNEQFF	TRBV5-1	TRBJ2-1
CSVEPPRVQETQYF	TRBV29-1	TRBJ2-5
CSVGIGTGANNEQFF	TRBV29-1	TRBJ2-1
CASSGTRNTEAFF	TRBV6-1	TRBJ1-1
CAWSGGAGAGELFF	TRBV30	TRBJ2-2
CASSRSLAGIGTDTQYF	TRBV18	TRBJ2-3
CASSRLGGEAFF	TRBV4-1	TRBJ1-1
CASSWGTGGNTEAFF	TRBV5-6	TRBJ1-1
CASSLVWVGPYYEQYF	TRBV5-1	TRBJ2-7
CAWGGGDSYEQYF	TRBV30	TRBJ2-7
CASSKVRRVQGTEAFF	TRBV21-1	TRBJ1-1
CASSVGRGTNTEAFF	TRBV9	TRBJ1-1
CASSSMNKEYEQYF	TRBV5-5	TRBJ2-7
CASSSREAGSYNEQFF	TRBV28	TRBJ2-1
CASSEGGGDTQYF	TRBV7-9	TRBJ2-3
CASSQEVYGDRGGGIQYF	TRBV4-2	TRBJ2-4
CASSLVSETSTDTQYF	TRBV7-6	TRBJ2-3
CASSFRGPTYEQYF	TRBV5-1	TRBJ2-7
CASSNGLAGGNEQFF	TRBV5-1	TRBJ2-1
CASSQGNQPQHF	TRBV28	TRBJ1-5
CASSQVSGGGTEAFF	TRBV14	TRBJ1-1
CASSLVQVSYEQYF	TRBV5-5	TRBJ2-7